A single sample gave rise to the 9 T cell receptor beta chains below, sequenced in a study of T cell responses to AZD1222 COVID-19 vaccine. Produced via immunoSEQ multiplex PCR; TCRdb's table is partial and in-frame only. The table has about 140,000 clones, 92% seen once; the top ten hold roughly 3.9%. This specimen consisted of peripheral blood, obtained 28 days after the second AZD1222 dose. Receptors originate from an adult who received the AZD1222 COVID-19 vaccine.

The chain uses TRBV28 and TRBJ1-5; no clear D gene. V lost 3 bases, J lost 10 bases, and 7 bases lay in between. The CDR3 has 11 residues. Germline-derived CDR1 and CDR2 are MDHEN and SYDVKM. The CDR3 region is CASSFKAPQHF. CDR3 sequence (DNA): TGTGCCAGCAGTTTTAAAGCACCCCAGCATTTT. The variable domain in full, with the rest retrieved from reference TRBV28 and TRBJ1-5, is DVKVTQSSRYLVKRTGEKVFLECVQDMDHENMFWYRQDPGLGLRLIYFSYDVKMKEKGDIPEGYSVSREKKERFSLILESASTNQTSMYLCASSFKAPQHFGDGTRLSIL.

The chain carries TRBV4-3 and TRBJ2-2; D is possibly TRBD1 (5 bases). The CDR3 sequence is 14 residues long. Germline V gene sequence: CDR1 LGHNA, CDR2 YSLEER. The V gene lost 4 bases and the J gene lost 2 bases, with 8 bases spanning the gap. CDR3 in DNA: TGCGCCAGCAGCCTCAGGGAAAACACCGGGGAGCTGTTTTTT. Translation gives CASSLRENTGELFF.

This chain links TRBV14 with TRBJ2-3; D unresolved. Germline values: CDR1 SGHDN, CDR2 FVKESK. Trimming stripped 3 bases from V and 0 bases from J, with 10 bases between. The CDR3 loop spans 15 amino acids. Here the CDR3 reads CASSQRLTSTDTQYF. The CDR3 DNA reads TGTGCCAGCAGCCAGCGACTGACTAGCACAGATACGCAGTATTTT. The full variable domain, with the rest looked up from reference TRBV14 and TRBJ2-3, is EAGVTQFPSHSVIEKGQTVTLRCDPISGHDNLYWYRRVMGKEIKFLLHFVKESKQDESGMPNNRFLAERTGGTYSTLKVQPAELEDSGVYFCASSQRLTSTDTQYFGPGTRLTVL.

The CDR3 loop is CASSSRQGGVYGYTF. The DNA of the CDR3 is TGTGCCAGCAGTTCTAGACAGGGGGGAGTCTATGGCTACACCTTC. V gene TRBV6-5 combines with J gene TRBJ1-2, with 9 bases that match TRBD1. Germline V gene sequence: CDR1 MNHEY, CDR2 SVGAGI. The CDR3 loop spans 15 amino acids. Unmatched junction bases numbered 7, after V lost 4 bases and J lost 4 bases.

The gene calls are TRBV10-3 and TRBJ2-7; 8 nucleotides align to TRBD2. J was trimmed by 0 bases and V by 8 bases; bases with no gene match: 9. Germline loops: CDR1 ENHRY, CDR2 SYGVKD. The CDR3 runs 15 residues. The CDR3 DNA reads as TGTGCCATCGAAGCGGGGGTAGGGGGCTCCTACGAGCAGTACTTC. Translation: CAIEAGVGGSYEQYF.

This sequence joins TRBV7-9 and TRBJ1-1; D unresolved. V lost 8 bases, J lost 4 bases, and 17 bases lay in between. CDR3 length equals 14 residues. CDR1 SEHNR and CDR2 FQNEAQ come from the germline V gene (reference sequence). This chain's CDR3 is CASADPPRSTEAFF. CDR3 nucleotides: TGTGCCAGCGCCGACCCCCCCCGTTCCACTGAAGCTTTCTTT.

This chain's CDR3 is CASSSGQGWSYNSPLHF. DNA of the CDR3: TGTGCCAGCAGTTCTGGACAGGGATGGTCCTATAATTCACCCCTCCACTTT. This chain joins TRBV28 and TRBJ1-6; 8 nucleotides line up with TRBD1. The germline V gene encodes CDR1 MDHEN and CDR2 SYDVKM. This CDR3 comprises 17 residues. Trimming at V came to 4 bases and at J to 1 base, leaving 6 bases not matched to a gene.

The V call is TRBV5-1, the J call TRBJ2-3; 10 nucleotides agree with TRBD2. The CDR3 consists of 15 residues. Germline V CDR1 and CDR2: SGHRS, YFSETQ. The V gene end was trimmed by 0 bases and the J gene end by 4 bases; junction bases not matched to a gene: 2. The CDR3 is CASSLALAGADTQYF. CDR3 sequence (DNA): TGCGCCAGCAGCTTGGCTCTAGCGGGGGCAGATACGCAGTATTTT.

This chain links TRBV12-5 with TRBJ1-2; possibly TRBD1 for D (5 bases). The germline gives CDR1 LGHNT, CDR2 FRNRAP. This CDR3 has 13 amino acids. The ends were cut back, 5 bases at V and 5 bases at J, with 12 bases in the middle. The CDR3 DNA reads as TGTGCTAGTGGTGATGGGGACCTTTATGGCTACACCTTC. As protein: CASGDGDLYGYTF. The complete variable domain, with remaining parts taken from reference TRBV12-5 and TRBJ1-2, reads DARVTQTPRHKVTEMGQEVTMRCQPILGHNTVFWYRQTMMQGLELLAYFRNRAPLDDSGMPKDRFSAEMPDATLATLKIQPSEPRDSAVYFCASGDGDLYGYTFGSGTRLTVV.